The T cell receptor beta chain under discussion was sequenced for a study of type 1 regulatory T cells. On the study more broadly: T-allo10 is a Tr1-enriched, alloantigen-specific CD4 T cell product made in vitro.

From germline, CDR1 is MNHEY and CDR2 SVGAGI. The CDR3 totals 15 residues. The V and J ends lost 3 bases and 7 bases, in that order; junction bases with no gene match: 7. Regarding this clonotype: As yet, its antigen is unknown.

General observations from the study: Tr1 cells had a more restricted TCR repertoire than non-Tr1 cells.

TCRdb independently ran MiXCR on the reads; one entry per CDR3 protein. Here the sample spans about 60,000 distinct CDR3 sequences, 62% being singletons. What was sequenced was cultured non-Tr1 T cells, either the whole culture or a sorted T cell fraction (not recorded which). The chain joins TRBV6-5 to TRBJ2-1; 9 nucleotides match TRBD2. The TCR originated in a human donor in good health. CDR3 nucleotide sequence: TGTGCCAGCAGTTATTTAGCGGGAGTAAAAAATGAGCAGTTCTTC. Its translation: CASSYLAGVKNEQFF.